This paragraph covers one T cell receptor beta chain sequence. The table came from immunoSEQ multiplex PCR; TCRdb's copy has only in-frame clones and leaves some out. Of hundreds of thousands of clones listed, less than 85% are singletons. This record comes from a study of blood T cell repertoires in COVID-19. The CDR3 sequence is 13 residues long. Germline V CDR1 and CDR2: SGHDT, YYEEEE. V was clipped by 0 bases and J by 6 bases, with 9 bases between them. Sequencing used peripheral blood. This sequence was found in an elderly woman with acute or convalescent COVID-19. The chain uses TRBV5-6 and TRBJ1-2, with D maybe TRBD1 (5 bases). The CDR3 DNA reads TGTGCCAGCAGCTTGGGCAGGGAAAATGGCTACACCTTC. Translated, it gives CASSLGRENGYTF.